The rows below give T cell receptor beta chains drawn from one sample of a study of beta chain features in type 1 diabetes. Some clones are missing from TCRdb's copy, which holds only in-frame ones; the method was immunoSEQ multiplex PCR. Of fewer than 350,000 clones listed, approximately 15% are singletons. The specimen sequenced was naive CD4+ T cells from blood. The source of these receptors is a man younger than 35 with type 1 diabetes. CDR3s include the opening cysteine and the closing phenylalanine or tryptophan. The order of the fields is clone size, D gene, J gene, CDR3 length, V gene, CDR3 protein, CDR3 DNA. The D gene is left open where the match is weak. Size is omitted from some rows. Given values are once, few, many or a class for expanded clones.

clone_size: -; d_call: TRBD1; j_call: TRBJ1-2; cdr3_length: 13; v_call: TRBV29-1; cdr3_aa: CSANRGTEYGYTF; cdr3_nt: TGCAGCGCAAACAGGGGAACGGAATATGGCTACACCTTC
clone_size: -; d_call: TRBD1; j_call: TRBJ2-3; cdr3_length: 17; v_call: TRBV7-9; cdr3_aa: CASSRSLTGPFTDTQYF; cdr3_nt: TGTGCCAGCAGCCGATCCTTGACAGGGCCGTTCACAGATACGCAGTATTTT
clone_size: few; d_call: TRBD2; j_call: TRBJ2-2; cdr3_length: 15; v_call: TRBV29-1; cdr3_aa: CSASSGTSSSGELFF; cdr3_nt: TGCAGCGCTAGCTCCGGGACTAGTTCTTCCGGGGAGCTGTTTTTT
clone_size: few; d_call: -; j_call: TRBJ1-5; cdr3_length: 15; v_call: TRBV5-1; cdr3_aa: CASSLDGQNNQPQHF; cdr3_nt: TGCGCCAGCAGCTTGGATGGTCAGAACAATCAGCCCCAGCATTTT
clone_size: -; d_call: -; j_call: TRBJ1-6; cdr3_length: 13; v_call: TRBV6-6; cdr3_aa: CASTSLQGWPLHF; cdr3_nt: TGTGCCAGCACCAGCCTACAGGGATGGCCCCTCCACTTT
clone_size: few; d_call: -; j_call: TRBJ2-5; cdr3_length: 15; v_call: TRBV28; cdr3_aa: CASSYGGLSFGAQYF; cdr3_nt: TGTGCCAGCAGTTATGGGGGACTGAGTTTCGGGGCCCAGTACTTC
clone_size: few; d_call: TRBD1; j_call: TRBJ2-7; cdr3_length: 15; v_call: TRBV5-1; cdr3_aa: CASSLGGGASYEQYF; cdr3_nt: TGCGCCAGCAGCTTGGGAGGGGGCGCTTCATACGAGCAGTACTTC
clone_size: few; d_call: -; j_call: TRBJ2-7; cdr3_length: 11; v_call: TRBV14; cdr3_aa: CASSQVYEQYF; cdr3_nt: TGTGCCAGCAGCCAAGTTTACGAGCAGTACTTC
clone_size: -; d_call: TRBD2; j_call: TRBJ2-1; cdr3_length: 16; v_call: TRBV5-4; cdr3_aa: CASSSRTSGARNEQFF; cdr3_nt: TGTGCCAGCAGCTCACGGACTAGCGGGGCGAGGAATGAGCAGTTCTTC
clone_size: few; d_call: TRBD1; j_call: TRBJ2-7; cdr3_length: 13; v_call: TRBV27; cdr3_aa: CASSRQGEYEQYF; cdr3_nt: TGTGCCAGCAGTAGACAGGGAGAGTACGAGCAGTACTTC
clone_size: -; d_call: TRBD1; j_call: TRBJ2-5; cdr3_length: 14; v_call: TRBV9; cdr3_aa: CASSGGTDQETQYF; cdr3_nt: TGTGCCAGCAGCGGTGGGACAGACCAAGAGACCCAGTACTTC
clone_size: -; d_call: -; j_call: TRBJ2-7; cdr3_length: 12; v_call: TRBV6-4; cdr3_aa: CASSGQDYEQYF; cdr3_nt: TGTGCCAGCAGTGGGCAAGACTACGAGCAGTACTTC
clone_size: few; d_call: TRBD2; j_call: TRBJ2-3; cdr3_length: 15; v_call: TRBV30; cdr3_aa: CAWSRLAGRTDTQYF; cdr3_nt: TGTGCCTGGAGTCGGCTAGCGGGACGCACAGATACGCAGTATTTT
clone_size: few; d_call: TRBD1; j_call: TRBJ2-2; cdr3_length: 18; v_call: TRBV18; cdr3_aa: CASSLISGTGDSTGELFF; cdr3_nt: TGTGCCAGCTCACTAATCTCCGGGACAGGGGACAGCACCGGGGAGCTGTTTTTT
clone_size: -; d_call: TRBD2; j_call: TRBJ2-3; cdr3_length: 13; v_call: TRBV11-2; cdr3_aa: CASSLAGEDTQYF; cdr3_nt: TGTGCCAGCAGCCTAGCGGGTGAAGATACGCAGTATTTT
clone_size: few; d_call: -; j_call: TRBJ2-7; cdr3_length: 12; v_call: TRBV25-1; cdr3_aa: CASRGAFYEQYF; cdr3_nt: TGTGCCAGCAGGGGCGCATTTTACGAGCAGTACTTC
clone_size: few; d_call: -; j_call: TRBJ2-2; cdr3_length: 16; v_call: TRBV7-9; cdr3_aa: CASSLRRGRNTGELFF; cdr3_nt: TGTGCCAGCAGCTTACGGAGGGGGCGGAACACCGGGGAGCTGTTTTTT
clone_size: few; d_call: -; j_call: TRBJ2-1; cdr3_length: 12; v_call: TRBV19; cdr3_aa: CASSPYLEAQFF; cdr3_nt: TGTGCCAGTAGTCCTTACCTAGAAGCCCAGTTCTTC
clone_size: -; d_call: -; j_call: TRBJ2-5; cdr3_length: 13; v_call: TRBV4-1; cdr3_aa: CASSQGQGETQYF; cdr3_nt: TGCGCCAGCAGCCAAGGTCAGGGGGAGACCCAGTACTTC
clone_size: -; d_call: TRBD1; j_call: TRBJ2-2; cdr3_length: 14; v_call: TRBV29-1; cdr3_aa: CSVGDRGVTGELFF; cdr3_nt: TGCAGCGTGGGGGACAGGGGGGTCACCGGGGAGCTGTTTTTT
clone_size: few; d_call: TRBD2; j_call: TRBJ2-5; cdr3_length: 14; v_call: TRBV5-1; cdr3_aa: CASGAGGRPETQYF; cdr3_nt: TGCGCCAGTGGAGCGGGAGGTCGGCCCGAGACCCAGTACTTC
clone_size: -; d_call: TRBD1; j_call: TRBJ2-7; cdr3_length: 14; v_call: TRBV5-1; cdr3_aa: CASSLRQGDDEQYF; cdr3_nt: TGCGCCAGCAGCTTACGACAGGGGGACGACGAGCAGTACTTC
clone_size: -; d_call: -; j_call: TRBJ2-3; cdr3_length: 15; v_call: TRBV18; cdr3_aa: CASSPPAGSTDTQYF; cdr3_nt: TGTGCCAGCTCACCACCGGCAGGGAGCACAGATACGCAGTATTTT
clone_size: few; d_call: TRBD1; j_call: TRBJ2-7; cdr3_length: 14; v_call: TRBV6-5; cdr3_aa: CASSKGQGSYEQYF; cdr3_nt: TGTGCCAGCAGTAAGGGACAGGGGTCCTACGAGCAGTACTTC
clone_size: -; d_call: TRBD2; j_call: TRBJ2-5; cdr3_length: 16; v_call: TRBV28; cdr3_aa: CASSLRLAGGLETQYF; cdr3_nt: TGTGCCAGCAGTCTACGACTAGCGGGAGGGCTAGAGACCCAGTACTTC
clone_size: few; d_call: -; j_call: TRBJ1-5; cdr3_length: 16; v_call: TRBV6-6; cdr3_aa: CASSYHGTRRGQPQHF; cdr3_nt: TGTGCCAGCAGTTACCACGGGACACGGCGTGGGCAGCCCCAGCATTTT
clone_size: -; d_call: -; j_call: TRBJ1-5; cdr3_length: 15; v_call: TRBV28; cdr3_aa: CASSPQEGWDQPQHF; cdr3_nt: TGTGCCAGCAGTCCCCAGGAGGGATGGGATCAGCCCCAGCATTTT
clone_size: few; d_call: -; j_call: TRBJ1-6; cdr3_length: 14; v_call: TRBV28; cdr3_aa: CASVIAGRNSPLHF; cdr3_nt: TGTGCCAGTGTAATAGCAGGGCGTAATTCACCCCTCCACTTT
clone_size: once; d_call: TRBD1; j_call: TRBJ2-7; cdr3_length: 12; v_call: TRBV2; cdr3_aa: CASRTGQGQQYF; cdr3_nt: TGTGCCAGCAGAACCGGACAGGGGCAGCAGTACTTC
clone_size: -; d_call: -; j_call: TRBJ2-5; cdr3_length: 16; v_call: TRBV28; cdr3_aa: CASSFPPLPGLETQYF; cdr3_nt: TGTGCCAGCAGTTTTCCCCCCCTCCCGGGTCTGGAGACCCAGTACTTC
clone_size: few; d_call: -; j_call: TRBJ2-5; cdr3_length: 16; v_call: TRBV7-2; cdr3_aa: CASSLQGWGGHGTQYF; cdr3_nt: TGTGCCAGCAGCCTCCAGGGGTGGGGGGGTCACGGGACCCAGTACTTC
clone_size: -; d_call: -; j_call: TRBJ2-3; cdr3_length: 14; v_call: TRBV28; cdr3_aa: CASSLGGAEDTQYF; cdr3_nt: TGTGCCAGCAGTTTAGGAGGGGCGGAGGATACGCAGTATTTT
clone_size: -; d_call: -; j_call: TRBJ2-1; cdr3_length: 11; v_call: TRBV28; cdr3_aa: CASSSLNEQFF; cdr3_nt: TGTGCCAGCAGTTCCCTCAATGAGCAGTTCTTC
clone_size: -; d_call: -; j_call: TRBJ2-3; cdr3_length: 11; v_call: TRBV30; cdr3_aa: CAWSVGPGLRF; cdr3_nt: TGTGCCTGGAGTGTGGGACCGGGACTTAGGTTT
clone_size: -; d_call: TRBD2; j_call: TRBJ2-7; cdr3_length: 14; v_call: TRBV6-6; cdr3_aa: CASSDSGNPYEQYF; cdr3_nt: TGTGCCAGCAGTGATAGCGGGAACCCCTACGAGCAGTACTTC
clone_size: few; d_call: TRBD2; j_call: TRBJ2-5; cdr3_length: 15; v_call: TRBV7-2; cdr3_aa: CASSSYSGGSQTQYF; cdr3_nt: TGTGCCAGCAGCTCGTATAGCGGGGGGTCCCAGACCCAGTACTTC